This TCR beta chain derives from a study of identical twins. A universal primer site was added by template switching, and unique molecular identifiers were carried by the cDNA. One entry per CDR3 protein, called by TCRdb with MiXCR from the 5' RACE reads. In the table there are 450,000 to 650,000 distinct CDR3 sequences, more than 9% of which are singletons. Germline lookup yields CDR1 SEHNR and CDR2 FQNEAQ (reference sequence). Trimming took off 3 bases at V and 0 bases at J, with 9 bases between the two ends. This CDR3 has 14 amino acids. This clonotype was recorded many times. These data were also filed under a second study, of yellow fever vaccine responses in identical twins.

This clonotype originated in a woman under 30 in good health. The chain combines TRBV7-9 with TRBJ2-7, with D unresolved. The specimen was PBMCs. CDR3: CASSLDVSSYEQYF. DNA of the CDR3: TGTGCCAGCAGCTTGGACGTAAGCTCCTACGAGCAGTACTTC.